These 7 T cell receptor beta chains came from one sample sequenced in a study of human T cells and chemical hapten exposure. Specified time point: patch test 1, 2 weeks after DPC sensitization. Treatment noted: therapeutic diphenylcyclopropenone sensitization with weekly scalp DPC. TCRdb analysed the RACE reads with MiXCR anew, one entry per CDR3 protein. The repertoire holds approximately 340,000 distinct CDR3 sequences, roughly 6.9% seen once, with 8.4% in the top ten. Specimen: whole blood, collected in connection with sensitization to the hapten diphenylcyclopropenone (DPC). All receptors derive from a woman under 30 with alopecia areata. Some clones in this sample may be carry-over from other donors' samples.

This clonotype has ten or more counts. This rearrangement joins TRBV2 to TRBJ1-5, with a possible D match to TRBD1 (5 bases). The V gene lost 8 bases and the J gene lost 2 bases, with 16 bases spanning the gap. The CDR3 has 15 amino acids. The germline CDR1 and CDR2 sequences are SNHLY and FYNNEI. CDR3 region: CASREQEGGNQPQHF. Here the CDR3 DNA reads TGTGCCAGCCGCGAACAGGAAGGTGGCAATCAGCCCCAGCATTTT.

This chain connects TRBV12-5 to TRBJ2-3; D is unclear. Germline lookup yields CDR1 LGHNT and CDR2 FRNRAP. The V gene lost 4 bases and the J gene lost 5 bases, with 4 bases spanning the gap. The CDR3 spans 11 residues. As DNA, the CDR3 is TGTGCTAGTGGTTGGGGAGATACGCAGTATTTT. Its translation is CASGWGDTQYF.

This clonotype was observed a handful of times. The chain links TRBV6-1 to TRBJ1-5; D is ambiguous. CDR3 length: 11 residues. Per germline, CDR1 MNHNS and CDR2 SASEGT. V was pared by 6 bases and J by 14 bases, with 14 bases between. The CDR3 nucleotides read TGTGCCAGCAGGGAGGGAGGTTCAAAGCATTTT. Protein product: CASREGGSKHF.

This clonotype was observed a few times. The V gene is TRBV7-2, the J gene TRBJ1-1; 7 bases fit TRBD1. V lost 4 bases and J lost 7; bases outside the gene matches: 9. Germline assignment: CDR1 SGHTA and CDR2 FQGNSA. The CDR3 has 14 amino acids. The CDR3 bases are TGTGCCAGCAGCTCACAGGGGCAGGACGTTGAAGCTTTCTTT. Translated: CASSSQGQDVEAFF.

Ten or more counts support this clonotype. The chain recombines TRBV29-1 with TRBJ2-3; 10 nucleotides align to TRBD2. Germline trimming cut 3 bases from V and 4 bases from J; bases unmatched to any gene: 4. CDR1 and CDR2 (germline): SQVTM, ANQGSEA. The CDR3 is 14 amino acids. The CDR3 bases are TGCAGCGTTGACCTAGCGGGGGTAGCAGATACGCAGTATTTT. Residues: CSVDLAGVADTQYF.

Remarks on this clonotype: The missing conserved phenylalanine or tryptophan at the end of this CDR3 makes a read error likely. The chain recombines TRBV12-3 or TRBV12-4 with TRBJ1-5; a possible D gene is TRBD1 (5 bases). This CDR3 has 14 amino acids. Between the trimmed V and J ends, which lost 5 bases and 4 bases, there was a span of 12 bases. Written as DNA, the CDR3 is TGTGCCAGCAGTGGGGACCGGTGGAATCAGCCCCAGCATTCT. Translation gives CASSGDRWNQPQHS.

This clonotype came up many times. The chain carries TRBV12-3 or TRBV12-4 and TRBJ2-6; D remains unclear. V lost 2 bases and J lost 1, with 0 bases in between. This CDR3 contains 13 residues. CDR3 loop: CASSLSGANVLTF. CDR3 sequence (DNA): TGTGCCAGCAGTTTATCTGGGGCCAACGTCCTGACTTTC.